This T cell receptor beta chain was documented in a study of blood T cell repertoires in COVID-19. Generated by immunoSEQ multiplex PCR, the TCRdb table keeps only in-frame clones and is missing some. The table lists roughly 80,000 clones, approximately 79% of them singletons, with about 17% in the top ten. CDR3 length: 13 residues. With V trimmed by 5 bases and J by 5 bases, 4 bases remained unmatched. The germline V gene has CDR1 MNHEY and CDR2 SVGAGI. This TCR was sampled from a man aged 65 to 85 with active or convalescent COVID-19. Input material: peripheral blood. V gene TRBV6-5 combines with J gene TRBJ2-5; 8 positions agree with TRBD1. Written as DNA, the CDR3 is TGTGCCAGCAGTATGACAGGGGTGGAGACCCAGTACTTC. Translation gives CASSMTGVETQYF.